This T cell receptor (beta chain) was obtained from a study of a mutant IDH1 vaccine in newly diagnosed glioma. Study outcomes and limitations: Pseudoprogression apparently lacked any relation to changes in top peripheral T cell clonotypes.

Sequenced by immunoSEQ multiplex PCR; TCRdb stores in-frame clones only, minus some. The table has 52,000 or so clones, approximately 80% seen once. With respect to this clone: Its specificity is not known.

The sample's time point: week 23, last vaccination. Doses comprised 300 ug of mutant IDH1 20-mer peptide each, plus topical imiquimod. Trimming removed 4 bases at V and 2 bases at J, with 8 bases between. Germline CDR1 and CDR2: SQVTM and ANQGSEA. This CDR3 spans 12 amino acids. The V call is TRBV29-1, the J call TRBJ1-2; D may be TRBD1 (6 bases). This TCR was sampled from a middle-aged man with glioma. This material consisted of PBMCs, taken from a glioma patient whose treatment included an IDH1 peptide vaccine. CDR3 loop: CSVGTANYGYTF. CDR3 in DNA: TGCAGCGTTGGGACAGCGAACTATGGCTACACCTTC.